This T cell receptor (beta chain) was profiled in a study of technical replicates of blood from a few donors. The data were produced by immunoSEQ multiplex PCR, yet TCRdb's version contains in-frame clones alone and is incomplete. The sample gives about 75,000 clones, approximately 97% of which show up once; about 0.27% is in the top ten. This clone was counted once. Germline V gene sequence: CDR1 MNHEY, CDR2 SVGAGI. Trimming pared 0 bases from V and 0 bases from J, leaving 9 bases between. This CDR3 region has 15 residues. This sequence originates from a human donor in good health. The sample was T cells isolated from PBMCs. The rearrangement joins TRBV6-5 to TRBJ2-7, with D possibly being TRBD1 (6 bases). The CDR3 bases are TGTGCCAGCAGTTACTCGGAGGACAGCTCCTACGAGCAGTACTTC. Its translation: CASSYSEDSSYEQYF.